Below, one TCR beta chain is given with its context. The antigen remains unidentified. Clones were sequenced by immunoSEQ multiplex PCR, and TCRdb holds only the in-frame ones, with some missing. Of 90,000 to 95,000 clones in the sample, approximately 94% were seen once. This sample was included in a study of siplizumab effects on memory and regulatory T cells. Study observations and caveats: Major contributors to the alloresponse seemed to be naive T cells, which also appeared more diverse than memory cells.

Germline V gives CDR1 LNHNV, CDR2 YYDKDF (reference sequence). Trimming pared 7 bases from V and 0 bases from J, leaving 16 bases between. This CDR3 has 16 residues. The receptor's source is a human donor in good health. This chain links TRBV15 with TRBJ2-1; D not resolved. Specimen: CD8+ T cells sorted from blood. For the CDR3, the DNA is TGTGCCACCACCCCGAGCACCCCGAGCTCCTACAATGAGCAGTTCTTC. It is translated as CATTPSTPSSYNEQFF.